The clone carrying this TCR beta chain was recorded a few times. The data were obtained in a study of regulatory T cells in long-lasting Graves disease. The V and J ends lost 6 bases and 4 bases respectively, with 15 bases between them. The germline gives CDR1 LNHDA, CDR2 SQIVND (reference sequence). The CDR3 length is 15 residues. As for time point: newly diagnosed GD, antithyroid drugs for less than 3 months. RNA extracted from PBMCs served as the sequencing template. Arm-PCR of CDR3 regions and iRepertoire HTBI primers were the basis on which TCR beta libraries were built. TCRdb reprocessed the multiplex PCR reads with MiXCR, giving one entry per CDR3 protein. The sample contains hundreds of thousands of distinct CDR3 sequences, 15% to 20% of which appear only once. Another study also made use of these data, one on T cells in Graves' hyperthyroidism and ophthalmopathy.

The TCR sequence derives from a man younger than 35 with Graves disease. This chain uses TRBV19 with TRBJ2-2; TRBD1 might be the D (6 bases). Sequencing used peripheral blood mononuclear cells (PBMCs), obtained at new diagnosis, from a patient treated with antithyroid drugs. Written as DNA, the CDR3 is TGTGCCAGTAGCGAACAGGGTCACGGCACCGGGGAGCTGTTTTTT. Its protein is CASSEQGHGTGELFF.